The 7 T cell receptor beta chains below come from one sample, sequenced in a study of patients and donors after allogeneic stem cell transplantation. One entry per CDR3 protein, called by TCRdb with MiXCR from the RT-PCR reads. Among about 150,000 distinct CDR3 sequences, about two fifths were seen once, and the ten largest hold around 50%. Source material: blood, either unsorted or a sorted T cell fraction (not recorded which). These receptors came from a human donor who was either an allogeneic HSCT recipient or a stem cell or donor lymphocyte infusion donor (not recorded which). It is not recorded whose cells these are; they may come from a transplant donor.

This clonotype was seen once. This chain uses TRBV28 with TRBJ1-5; the match to TRBD1 covers 7 bases. CDR1 and CDR2 from the germline V gene are MDHEN and SYDVKM. V was pared by 11 bases and J by 4 bases, with 5 bases of the junction left unmatched. The CDR3 sequence is 12 residues long. CDR3 in amino acids: CASDRANQPQHF. DNA for the CDR3: TGTGCCTCTGACAGGGCTAATCAGCCCCAGCATTTT.

This clonotype has more than one count but fewer than ten. The rearrangement links TRBV7-9 to TRBJ1-2; D call uncertain. V was trimmed by 2 bases and J by 9 bases, leaving 10 bases between them. From germline, CDR1 is SEHNR and CDR2 FQNEAQ (reference sequence). This CDR3 region has 12 residues. CDR3 sequence reads: CASSLLAGSYTF. The DNA for the CDR3 is TGTGCCAGCAGCTTACTGGCGGGAAGCTACACCTTC. Full variable domain (rest looked up from reference TRBV7-9 and TRBJ1-2): DTGVSQNPRHKITKRGQNVTFRCDPISEHNRLYWYRQTLGQGPEFLTYFQNEAQLEKSRLLSDRFSAERPKGSFSTLEIQRTEQGDSAMYLCASSLLAGSYTFGSGTRLTVV.

The rearrangement links TRBV12-5 to TRBJ1-6; D is uncertain. The germline V gene has CDR1 LGHNT and CDR2 FRNRAP. V dropped 0 bases and J dropped 8 bases, with 11 bases sitting between them. The CDR3 runs 15 residues. Here the CDR3 reads CASGLVLGRYSPLHF. For the CDR3, the DNA is TGTGCTAGTGGTTTGGTACTAGGCAGATATTCACCCCTCCACTTT.

The rearrangement joins TRBV6-1 to TRBJ2-3, with a possible D match to TRBD2 (5 bases). CDR3 length: 16 amino acids. V was clipped by 8 bases and J by 1 base, with 19 bases between them. Germline V gene lookup returns CDR1 MNHNS and CDR2 SASEGT. The CDR3 region has the DNA TGTGCCAGCCGACTCCAAGGGCGAGCGGGCACAGATACGCAGTATTTT. Protein product: CASRLQGRAGTDTQYF.

The rearrangement links TRBV3-1 to TRBJ2-2; D is undetermined. Germline values: CDR1 LGHDT, CDR2 YNNKEL (reference sequence). The CDR3 sequence is 16 residues long. Trimming took off 4 bases at V and 4 bases at J, with 16 bases between the two ends. DNA for the CDR3: TGTGCCAGCAGCCGACGGGTCCCCCGAGGCACCGGGGAGCTGTTTTTT. Protein: CASSRRVPRGTGELFF.

This clonotype was counted at least ten times. The chain joins TRBV5-1 to TRBJ1-1, with a possible D match to TRBD1 (5 bases). The CDR3 spans 13 residues. The V end was cut by 1 base, the J end by 3 bases, with 7 bases between. Germline loops: CDR1 SGHRS, CDR2 YFSETQ. Here the CDR3 DNA reads TGCGCCAGCAGCTTGACCAGGGACACTGAAGCTTTCTTT. It translates to CASSLTRDTEAFF.

A few counts support this clonotype. The chain couples TRBV4-3 to TRBJ1-1; D is unresolved. Germline loops: CDR1 LGHNA, CDR2 YSLEER. Trimming took off 5 bases at V and 4 bases at J, with 14 bases between the two ends. The CDR3 runs to 14 residues. The chain's CDR3 is CASSLTRVSTEAFF. The CDR3 coding sequence is TGCGCCAGCAGCTTGACACGGGTGAGCACTGAAGCTTTCTTT.